The 27 T cell receptor beta chains below come from one sample, sequenced in a study of T cell responses to AZD1222 COVID-19 vaccine. Measured with immunoSEQ multiplex PCR; TCRdb has only the in-frame clones, and not every one. The sample includes approximately 74,000 clones, around 78% seen only once; the top ten take about 23%. This sample comprised peripheral blood, obtained 28 days after the second AZD1222 dose. Every receptor here comes from an adult who received the AZD1222 COVID-19 vaccine.

V and J are TRBV19 and TRBJ1-2; D is perhaps TRBD1 (6 bases). CDR1 and CDR2 from the germline V gene are LNHDA and SQIVND (reference sequence). The CDR3 consists of 14 residues. Trimming took off 3 bases at V and 12 bases at J, with 20 bases between the two ends. The CDR3 protein is CASSILNGGLGNTF. The DNA of the CDR3 is TGTGCCAGTAGTATCCTGAACGGGGGCCTTGGGAACACCTTC. Complete variable domain (other parts from reference TRBV19 and TRBJ1-2): DGGITQSPKYLFRKEGQNVTLSCEQNLNHDAMYWYRQDPGQGLRLIYYSQIVNDFQKGDIAEGYSVSREKKESFPLTVTSAQKNPTAFYLCASSILNGGLGNTFGSGTRLTVV.

The chain couples TRBV5-1 to TRBJ2-5; 8 nucleotides match TRBD2. The length of the CDR3 is 14 residues. J gave up 4 bases and V 2 bases, and 4 bases lay outside the gene matches. Germline CDR1 is SGHRS and CDR2 is YFSETQ. This CDR3 is CASSFSGGVETQYF. The CDR3 DNA is TGCGCCAGCAGCTTCTCCGGGGGGGTAGAGACCCAGTACTTC.

V and J are TRBV23-1 and TRBJ1-2; no clear D gene. TRBV23-1 is labeled an ORF, and its function is uncertain. V was shortened by 4 bases and J by 8 bases, with 8 bases between the two germline ends. The CDR3 has 11 amino acids. CDR3 DNA: TGCGCCAGCAGTCCGCACTCGGGCTACACCTTC. Encoded protein: CASSPHSGYTF.

Remarks on this clone: A read error may account for a junction end that differs from germline. In DNA, the CDR3 is TGTGCCAGCAGCTTAAACCCGGGGCCCCAAAAGACCCAGTACTTC. It is translated as CASSLNPGPQKTQYF. The chain has TRBV7-3 and TRBJ2-5; TRBD1 or TRBD2 may be the D gene (5 bases each). Germline V CDR1 and CDR2: SGHTA, FQGTGA. There are 15 residues in the CDR3.

V usage is TRBV30 and J usage is TRBJ1-2, with no clear D. Per germline, CDR1 GTSNPN and CDR2 SVGIG (reference sequence). V was shortened by 1 base and J by 1 base, with 10 bases between the two germline ends. This CDR3 contains 14 residues. The CDR3: CAWSEGRFNYGYTF. In DNA, the CDR3 is TGTGCCTGGAGTGAGGGCAGGTTTAACTATGGCTACACCTTC.

This chain joins TRBV19 and TRBJ2-5; a possible D gene is TRBD2 (6 bases). The CDR3 is 12 residues long. Germline V gene data show CDR1 as LNHDA and CDR2 as SQIVND (reference sequence). Trimming left V 7 bases short and J 5 bases short, with 11 bases between. The DNA for the CDR3 is TGTGCCAGTATGGAGGGTACGGAGACCCAGTACTTC. The encoded protein is CASMEGTETQYF.

The chain uses TRBV7-9 and TRBJ1-2; maybe TRBD1 (5 bases). Trimming took off 4 bases at V and 2 bases at J, with 14 bases between the two ends. Germline V gene lookup returns CDR1 SEHNR and CDR2 FQNEAQ (reference sequence). CDR3 size: 15 residues. The chain's CDR3 is CASSSQRTLNYGYTF. In nucleotides, the CDR3 is TGTGCCAGCAGCTCCCAGAGGACACTGAACTATGGCTACACCTTC.

The V gene is TRBV25-1, the J gene TRBJ1-2; D gene uncertain. This CDR3 is 10 amino acids long. In germline, CDR1 is MGHDK, CDR2 SYGVNS. The ends were cut back, 8 bases at V and 3 bases at J, with 4 bases in the middle. The CDR3 DNA reads as TGTGCCAGCTACGACTATGGCTACACCTTC. Translation: CASYDYGYTF.

The chain is built from TRBV5-4 and TRBJ1-2; D may be TRBD1 (5 bases). This CDR3 region has 18 residues. V lost 4 bases and J 4 bases, leaving 26 bases between the germline ends. CDR1 is SGHNT and CDR2 is YYREEE in the germline V gene (reference sequence). CDR3 DNA: TGTGCCAGCAGCATGGGGCGGGACTCAACTCAGGGTATCTATGGCTACACCTTC. It yields the protein CASSMGRDSTQGIYGYTF.

This chain links TRBV7-8 with TRBJ1-1, with D unclear. CDR3 length equals 14 residues. Looked up from germline, CDR1 is SGHVS and CDR2 is FQNEAQ. Trimming cost V 5 bases and J 0 bases, with 10 bases left between them. The CDR3, as DNA: TGTGCCAGCAGCGGGCGGCGGATGAACACTGAAGCTTTCTTT. Translation gives CASSGRRMNTEAFF.

This chain links TRBV19 with TRBJ2-7; 10 bases are shared with TRBD2. The germline V gene has CDR1 LNHDA and CDR2 SQIVND (reference sequence). Trimming at V came to 8 bases and at J to 0 bases, leaving 4 bases not matched to a gene. The CDR3 length is 14 residues. The CDR3 region has the DNA TGTGCCAGTTCTAGCGGGGGTCCCTCCTACGAGCAGTACTTC. Translating it yields CASSSGGPSYEQYF.

The rearrangement links TRBV6-5 to TRBJ2-1; no definite D call. V lost 6 bases and J 4 bases, leaving 10 bases between the germline ends. There are 13 residues in the CDR3. CDR1 is MNHEY and CDR2 is SVGAGI in the germline V gene. The CDR3 bases are TGTGCCAGCAGACGAGGCCCGTACAATGAGCAGTTCTTC. It codes for CASRRGPYNEQFF.

This chain connects TRBV9 to TRBJ1-4; the D gene is possibly TRBD1 (5 bases). The CDR3 has 15 amino acids. The germline V gene has CDR1 SGDLS and CDR2 YYNGEE. Trimming removed 3 bases from V and 3 bases from J, with 12 bases in between. CDR3 loop: CASSGGVRANEKLFF. For the CDR3, the DNA is TGTGCCAGCAGCGGTGGGGTCAGGGCTAATGAAAAACTGTTTTTT.

The gene calls are TRBV5-8 and TRBJ2-5; 7 bases agree with TRBD1. CDR1 SGHTS and CDR2 YDEGEE come from the germline V gene. The junction had 5 bases not matched to a gene; V was cut back by 4 bases and J by 5 bases. The CDR3 length is 13 residues. CDR3 residues: CASSEGGFETQYF. The CDR3 DNA reads TGTGCCAGCAGCGAAGGGGGCTTTGAGACCCAGTACTTC.

The gene calls are TRBV27 and TRBJ1-5, with D uncertain. The CDR3 length is 14 residues. Trimming pared 3 bases from V and 0 bases from J, leaving 6 bases between. From germline, CDR1 is MNHEY and CDR2 SMNVEV (reference sequence). Here the CDR3 DNA reads TGTGCCAGCAGTTTCGCCCATAGCAATCAGCCCCAGCATTTT. Translation gives CASSFAHSNQPQHF.

This rearrangement joins TRBV12-3 or TRBV12-4 to TRBJ2-1; the match to TRBD2 covers 8 bases. The V and J ends lost 3 bases and 8 bases, in that order; junction bases with no gene match: 3. The CDR3 contains 13 residues. The CDR3 region is CASSFPGGHEQFF. Written as DNA, the CDR3 is TGTGCCAGCAGTTTCCCGGGGGGGCATGAGCAGTTCTTC.

V usage is TRBV19 and J usage is TRBJ2-7, with unresolved D. The CDR3 runs to 13 residues. Germline CDR1 is LNHDA and CDR2 is SQIVND (reference sequence). Trimming removed 5 bases at V and 2 bases at J, with 10 bases between. The CDR3 nucleotides read TGTGCCAGTAGTTACCTGATAACCTACGAGCAGTACTTC. It translates to CASSYLITYEQYF.

The CDR3 coding sequence is TGTGCCAGCAGCTTAAGAATGATGGGACTAGCGGACAATGAGCAGTTCTTC. This sequence encodes CASSLRMMGLADNEQFF. The chain has TRBV11-2 and TRBJ2-1, with 11 bases that match TRBD2. This CDR3 is 17 amino acids long. The germline CDR1 and CDR2 sequences are SGHAT and FQNNGV. Trimming took 2 bases from V and 5 from J; bases not matched to a gene: 8.

The chain combines TRBV12-3 or TRBV12-4 with TRBJ2-1; D possibly corresponds to TRBD1 (6 bases). Trimming pared 6 bases from V and 9 bases from J, leaving 15 bases between. CDR3 length: 13 amino acids. The CDR3 spells CASRKTGKSEQFF. The DNA for the CDR3 is TGTGCCAGCAGGAAAACAGGGAAGAGTGAGCAGTTCTTC.

This clone showed up just once. The V and J genes are TRBV7-8 and TRBJ1-2; D call uncertain. CDR1 is SGHVS and CDR2 is FQNEAQ in the germline V gene. The CDR3 sequence is 13 residues long. V was shortened by 4 bases and J by 3 bases, with 9 bases between the two germline ends. The CDR3 reads CASSSDGDYGYTF. The CDR3 bases are TGTGCCAGCAGCTCAGACGGGGACTATGGCTACACCTTC.

The genes are TRBV12-5 and TRBJ2-2; 12 nucleotides agree with TRBD1. The CDR3 consists of 13 residues. Trimming cost V 10 bases and J 7 bases; bases outside gene matches: 4. The germline gives CDR1 LGHNT, CDR2 FRNRAP. CDR3 sequence reads: CATGTGGGGELFF. The CDR3 DNA is TGTGCTACCGGGACAGGGGGCGGCGGGGAGCTGTTTTTT.

The chain has TRBV30 and TRBJ2-5; TRBD2 matches 7 bases. The CDR3 is made up of 15 amino acids. Germline CDR1 GTSNPN, CDR2 SVGIG (reference sequence). Losses at the gene ends were 1 base for V and 5 bases for J; bases not matched to a gene: 10. CDR3 region: CAWSASGREGETQYF. DNA for the CDR3: TGTGCCTGGAGTGCGTCAGGGAGGGAGGGGGAGACCCAGTACTTC.

This clone was detected once. The V and J genes are TRBV5-4 and TRBJ2-1, with D possibly TRBD1 on 6 matching bases. V was shortened by 7 bases and J by 5 bases, with 16 bases between the two germline ends. The CDR3 covers 14 residues. Germline values: CDR1 SGHNT, CDR2 YYREEE (reference sequence). The CDR3 DNA reads as TGTGCCAGCGGCCCCTCAGGGACAAACAATGAGCAGTTCTTC. This encodes CASGPSGTNNEQFF.

The table lists this clone with a count of one. The chain couples TRBV6-5 to TRBJ2-5; 11 positions match TRBD1. The V segment lost 10 bases and the J segment 4 bases; nucleotides outside the gene matches: 8. CDR1 is MNHEY, CDR2 SVGAGI, per germline. The CDR3 has 14 residues. The CDR3 nucleotides are TGTGCCACCTTGCTCGGACAGGGGGCAGAGACCCAGTACTTC. Its translation is CATLLGQGAETQYF.

The gene calls are TRBV27 and TRBJ2-1; no definite D call. Trimming pared 7 bases from V and 2 bases from J, leaving 15 bases between. Germline V lookup: CDR1 MNHEY, CDR2 SMNVEV (reference sequence). The length of the CDR3 is 15 residues. CDR3 nucleotides: TGTGCCAGCACCACGGACGTCGGAGCCTACAATGAGCAGTTCTTC. This translates into CASTTDVGAYNEQFF.

This clone was seen only once. The V call is TRBV6-5, the J call TRBJ1-4; D call uncertain. Trimming took off 6 bases at V and 3 bases at J, with 14 bases between the two ends. This CDR3 contains 15 residues. From germline, CDR1 is MNHEY and CDR2 SVGAGI. CDR3 region: CASSRVRAANEKLFF. The CDR3 region has the DNA TGTGCCAGCAGCCGGGTTAGGGCGGCTAATGAAAAACTGTTTTTT.

This chain uses TRBV7-9 with TRBJ2-1, with 8 bases that match TRBD2. This CDR3 contains 16 residues. Losses at the gene ends were 6 bases for V and 6 bases for J; bases not matched to a gene: 13. Germline-derived CDR1 and CDR2 are SEHNR and FQNEAQ (reference sequence). The CDR3 loop reads CASSLKLSGRFNEQFF. DNA of the CDR3: TGTGCCAGCAGTTTGAAATTGAGCGGGAGATTCAATGAGCAGTTCTTC.